These T cell receptor beta chains were read from a single sample in a study of cytomegalovirus exposure and HLA in healthy donors. Clones were read by immunoSEQ multiplex PCR, and TCRdb kept only the in-frame ones, dropping some. The table shows 95,000 to 150,000 clones, with about 10% occurring only once. The material sequenced was PBMCs. Receptor source: a woman between 18 and 29 years old in good health and CMV-seropositive. The CDR3 runs from the conserved cysteine through the conserved F or W. Fields, in order: D gene, J gene, V gene, clone size, CDR3 DNA, CDR3 protein. A D gene is named only where the DNA matches it firmly. Clone size is given for some rows only: seen once, a few or many times, or a class if the clone is expanded.

>TRBD2|TRBJ2-2|TRBV2|few
TGTGCCAGCATACTAGCGGGAACCGGGGAGCTGTTTTTT
CASILAGTGELFF
>TRBD2|TRBJ2-7|TRBV7-9|-
TGTGCCACAGGCGGGGGACCGTACGAGCAGTACTTC
CATGGGPYEQYF
>-|TRBJ2-2|TRBV7-3|few
TGTGCCAGCAGCACTACAGGAAATACCGGGGAGCTGTTTTTT
CASSTTGNTGELFF
>TRBD2|TRBJ2-1|TRBV25-1|-
TGTGCCAGCAGGGAGGCTAGCGGAAAATTTTACAATGAGCAGTTCTTC
CASREASGKFYNEQFF
>-|TRBJ2-3|TRBV6-6|-
TGTGCGTCTAGCAGCTACGGGAGCACAGATACGCAGTATTTT
CASSSYGSTDTQYF
>-|TRBJ1-2|TRBV11-2|few
TGTGCCAGCAGCGCACTAACAGGGTTAGGAGGCTACACCTTC
CASSALTGLGGYTF
>TRBD2|TRBJ2-5|TRBV5-4|-
TGTGCCAGCACCCTAGCGGGGGGGGAGACCCAGTACTTC
CASTLAGGETQYF
>TRBD1|TRBJ1-1|TRBV13|-
TGTGCCAGCCTGACAGGGGGATTTCACACTGAAGCTTTCTTT
CASLTGGFHTEAFF
>-|TRBJ1-2|TRBV21-1|few
TGTGCCAGCAGCGGGACGGGACAGACGCCGACACTATGCTATGGCTACACCTTC
CASSGTGQTPTLCYGYTF
>-|TRBJ1-2|TRBV27|few
TGTGCCAGCAGTCCCCTACAGGGAACGAACTATGGCTACACCTTC
CASSPLQGTNYGYTF
>-|TRBJ1-3|TRBV30|few
TGTGCCTGGTCGACGGGTGGAAACACCATATATTTT
CAWSTGGNTIYF
>-|TRBJ2-3|TRBV5-1|-
TGCGCCAGCAGCTTGGAGGCCGGAGCCCGGAAAGATACGCAGTATTTT
CASSLEAGARKDTQYF
>TRBD1|TRBJ2-2|TRBV19|few
TGTGCCAGTAGTCAGGGGGTTAACACCGGGGAGCTGTTTTTT
CASSQGVNTGELFF
>TRBD1|TRBJ1-1|TRBV6-1|few
TGTGCCAGCAGTGAGACTACAGGGGGTGAAGCTTTCTTT
CASSETTGGEAFF
>-|TRBJ1-5|TRBV10-3|few
TGTGCCATCACCGAGGTGAGAGATCAGCCCCAGCATTTT
CAITEVRDQPQHF
>-|TRBJ2-3|TRBV5-1|few
TGCGCCAGCAGCCCCGGGGTAGATACGCAGTATTTT
CASSPGVDTQYF